These T cell receptor beta chains were read from a single sample in a study of response to subunit inactivated influenza vaccine. TCRdb used MiXCR to reprocess the RT-PCR reads, holding one entry per CDR3 protein. The data contain roughly 630,000 distinct CDR3 sequences, 14% of them singletons. The sample in question was PBMCs from blood, obtained about 14 days before vaccination. The receptors originated from a man aged 45-65 years who received an inactivated influenza vaccine. Each CDR3 is given with its conserved first and last residue. The order of the fields is clone size, J gene, V gene, D gene, CDR3 protein, CDR3 DNA. A D gene is named only where the DNA matches it firmly. A clone size is listed for some rows: how often the clone was seen (once, few, many), or a class if it is expanded.

. TRBJ2-5 TRBV7-9 TRBD1 CASSTGQGRETQYF TGTGCCAGCAGCACAGGACAGGGGAGAGAGACCCAGTACTTC
few TRBJ1-3 TRBV5-1 . CASSSLSGDTIYF TGCGCCAGCAGCTCGCTATCTGGAGACACCATATATTTT
many TRBJ2-1 TRBV28 TRBD2 CASSFRGTRNNEQFF TGTGCCAGCAGTTTCCGGGGGACTAGAAACAATGAGCAGTTCTTC
. TRBJ2-2 TRBV7-9 . CASSRADTGELFF TGTGCCAGCAGCCGGGCGGACACCGGGGAGCTGTTTTTT
few TRBJ1-1 TRBV5-1 . CASSLVQGSTEAFF TGCGCCAGCAGCTTGGTACAGGGATCGACTGAAGCTTTCTTT
. TRBJ1-1 TRBV7-2 . CASSSPGIGTEAFF TGTGCCAGCAGCTCCCCGGGAATTGGGACTGAAGCTTTCTTT
. TRBJ2-7 TRBV4-1 TRBD2 CASSHLLAGSFYEQYF TGCGCCAGCAGCCACCTTCTAGCGGGGTCCTTCTACGAGCAGTACTTC
few TRBJ2-2 TRBV6-1 . CASRIRGLEGAGELFF TGTGCCAGCAGAATCAGGGGCCTAGAGGGGGCCGGGGAGCTGTTTTTT
many TRBJ1-1 TRBV7-9 . CASSLRGGGTEAFF TGTGCCAGCAGCTTACGGGGTGGAGGCACTGAAGCTTTCTTT
few TRBJ1-5 TRBV5-1 . CASSLQRTDLSNQPQHF TGCGCCAGCAGCTTGCAAAGGACCGATCTTAGCAATCAGCCCCAGCATTTT
few TRBJ1-4 TRBV4-3 . CASSQDIRVGDEKLFF TGCGCCAGCAGCCAAGATATCCGGGTTGGGGACGAAAAACTGTTTTTT
. TRBJ2-5 TRBV24-1 TRBD2 CATERGRGYQETQYF TGTGCCACCGAGCGGGGGAGGGGGTACCAAGAGACCCAGTACTTC